A selection of T cell receptor beta chains follows, all from one sample in a study of response to subunit inactivated influenza vaccine. TCRdb reprocessed the RT-PCR reads via MiXCR and lists one record per CDR3 protein. The table has about 520,000 distinct CDR3 sequences, over 9.5% seen once; the top ten hold approximately 12%. The sequenced sample was PBMCs from blood, obtained roughly 6 weeks after vaccination. The receptors originated from a man aged 45-65 years who received an inactivated influenza vaccine. Each CDR3 is given with its conserved first and last residue. Fields, in order: D gene, V gene, clone size, J gene, CDR3 protein, CDR3 DNA. The D gene is left open where the match is weak. Clone size appears in some rows only: once, few, many, or a class for an expanded clone.

>-|TRBV4-1|-|TRBJ2-7
CASSQGAGSTYEQYF
TGCGCCAGCAGCCAAGGGGCGGGTAGCACCTACGAGCAGTACTTC
>-|TRBV28|few|TRBJ1-4
CASSSVYPATNEKLFF
TGTGCCAGCAGTTCCGTGTACCCTGCAACTAATGAAAAACTGTTTTTT
>TRBD2|TRBV7-2|-|TRBJ2-7
CASSLSSGGFEQYF
TGTGCCAGCAGCTTGAGCAGCGGGGGGTTCGAGCAGTACTTC
>-|TRBV20-1|many|TRBJ1-1
CSARRWGMNTEAFF
TGCAGTGCTAGGAGGTGGGGCATGAACACTGAAGCTTTCTTT
>-|TRBV25-1|few|TRBJ2-7
CASSRDILYEQYF
TGTGCCAGCAGCCGGGACATTCTCTACGAGCAGTACTTC
>-|TRBV27|-|TRBJ2-7
CASSAAPYEQYF
TGTGCCAGCAGTGCCGCGCCTTACGAGCAGTACTTC
>-|TRBV27|few|TRBJ2-7
CASSPQHAGSHYEQYF
TGTGCCAGCTCCCCTCAACACGCCGGGTCGCACTACGAGCAGTACTTC
>-|TRBV5-1|-|TRBJ2-7
CASRALRTSYEQYF
TGCGCCAGCAGGGCGCTAAGGACTTCCTACGAGCAGTACTTC
>-|TRBV7-8|-|TRBJ2-2
CASSLAHGELFF
TGTGCCAGCAGCTTAGCACACGGGGAGCTGTTTTTT
>-|TRBV12-3/TRBV12-4|few|TRBJ1-3
CASSLLGTGNTIYF
TGTGCCAGCAGTTTATTGGGAACGGGAAACACCATATATTTT
>-|TRBV7-2|few|TRBJ2-2
CASSLVTTGERFF
TGTGCCAGCAGCTTAGTCACCACCGGGGAGCGGTTTTTT
>-|TRBV20-1|-|TRBJ2-7
CSARDVKSYEQYF
TGCAGTGCTAGAGATGTAAAGTCCTACGAGCAGTACTTC
>TRBD1|TRBV4-2|-|TRBJ2-3
CASSQGMVTGTDTQYF
TGTGCCAGCAGCCAAGGAATGGTGACAGGGACAGATACGCAGTATTTT
>-|TRBV2|-|TRBJ1-2
CASRGGAYGYTF
TGTGCCAGCAGGGGGGGTGCCTATGGCTACACCTTC
>-|TRBV12-3/TRBV12-4|-|TRBJ1-6
CASSRHTGLRTLHF
TGTGCCAGCAGCCGGCACACGGGTTTGAGAACCCTCCACTTT
>TRBD1|TRBV3-1|few|TRBJ1-1
CASSQGTGAVSAFF
TGTGCCAGCAGCCAGGGGACAGGGGCAGTATCAGCTTTCTTT
>-|TRBV7-7|-|TRBJ2-1
CASSLAGMYNEQFF
TGTGCCAGCAGCTTAGCAGGGATGTACAATGAGCAGTTCTTC
>-|TRBV27|few|TRBJ2-1
CASSLSAGHYNEQFF
TGTGCCAGCAGTTTATCGGCAGGCCATTACAATGAGCAGTTCTTC
>TRBD2|TRBV12-3/TRBV12-4|many|TRBJ2-7
CASSLRGLAGGTEQYF
TGTGCCAGCAGTTTACGTGGACTAGCGGGGGGAACTGAGCAGTACTTC
>-|TRBV12-3/TRBV12-4|many|TRBJ2-1
CASSLGAGGAYNEQFF
TGTGCCAGCAGTTTAGGGGCCGGCGGGGCTTACAATGAGCAGTTCTTC
>-|TRBV28|-|TRBJ2-7
CASSLTPSRSLTYEQYF
TGTGCCAGCAGTTTAACCCCCTCTAGGTCCCTTACCTACGAGCAGTACTTC
>TRBD2|TRBV28|few|TRBJ2-1
CASSLVASGTLRSSSYNEQFF
TGTGCCAGCAGTTTAGTGGCTAGCGGGACACTCAGGTCCAGCTCCTACAATGAGCAGTTCTTC
>-|TRBV5-5|few|TRBJ1-1
CASSFNYREVF
TGTGCCAGCAGCTTTAACTACAGGGAAGTCTTT
>-|TRBV5-1|many|TRBJ2-3
CASSLGVGTDTQYF
TGCGCCAGCAGCTTGGGCGTGGGGACAGATACGCAGTATTTT
>-|TRBV11-2|few|TRBJ2-3
CASSLDKRERTDTQYF
TGTGCCAGCAGCTTAGATAAGAGGGAGAGGACAGATACGCAGTATTTT